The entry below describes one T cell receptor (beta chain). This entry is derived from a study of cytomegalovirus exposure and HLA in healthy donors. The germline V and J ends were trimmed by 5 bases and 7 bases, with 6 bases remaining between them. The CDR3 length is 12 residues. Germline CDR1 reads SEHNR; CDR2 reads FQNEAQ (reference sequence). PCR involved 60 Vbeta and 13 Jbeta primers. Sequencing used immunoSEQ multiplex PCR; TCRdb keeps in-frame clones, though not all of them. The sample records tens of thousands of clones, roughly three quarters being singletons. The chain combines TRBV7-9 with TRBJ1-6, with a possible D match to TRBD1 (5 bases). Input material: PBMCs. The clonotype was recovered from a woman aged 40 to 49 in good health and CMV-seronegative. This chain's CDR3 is CASSQGNSPLHF. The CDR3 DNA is TGTGCCAGCAGCCAGGGAAATTCACCCCTCCACTTT. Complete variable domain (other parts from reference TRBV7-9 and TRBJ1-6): DTGVSQNPRHKITKRGQNVTFRCDPISEHNRLYWYRQTLGQGPEFLTYFQNEAQLEKSRLLSDRFSAERPKGSFSTLEIQRTEQGDSAMYLCASSQGNSPLHFGNGTRLTVT.